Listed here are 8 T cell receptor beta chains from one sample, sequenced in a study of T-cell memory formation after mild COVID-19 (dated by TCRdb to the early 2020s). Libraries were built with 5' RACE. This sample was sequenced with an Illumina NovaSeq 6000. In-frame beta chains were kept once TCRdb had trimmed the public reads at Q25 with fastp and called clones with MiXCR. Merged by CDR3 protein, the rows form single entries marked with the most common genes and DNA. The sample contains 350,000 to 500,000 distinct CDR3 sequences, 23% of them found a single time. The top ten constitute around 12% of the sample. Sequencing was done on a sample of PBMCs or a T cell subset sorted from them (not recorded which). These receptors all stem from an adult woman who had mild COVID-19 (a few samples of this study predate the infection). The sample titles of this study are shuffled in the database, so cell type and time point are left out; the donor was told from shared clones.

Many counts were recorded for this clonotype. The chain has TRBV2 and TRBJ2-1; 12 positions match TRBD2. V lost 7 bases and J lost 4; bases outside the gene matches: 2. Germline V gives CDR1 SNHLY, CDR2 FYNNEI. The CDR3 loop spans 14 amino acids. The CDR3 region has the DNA TGTGCCAGCACTAGCGGGAGGGTTTACAATGAGCAGTTCTTC. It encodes CASTSGRVYNEQFF.

The DNA of the CDR3 is TGCGCCAGCAGCCAGCACGGACAGAACAATGAGCAGTTCTTC. Its protein is CASSQHGQNNEQFF. The chain is built from TRBV4-1 and TRBJ2-1; tentative D call: TRBD1 (6 bases). This CDR3 region has 14 residues. Germline V CDR1 and CDR2: MGHRA, YSYEKL. Trimming removed 3 bases at V and 5 bases at J, with 11 bases between.

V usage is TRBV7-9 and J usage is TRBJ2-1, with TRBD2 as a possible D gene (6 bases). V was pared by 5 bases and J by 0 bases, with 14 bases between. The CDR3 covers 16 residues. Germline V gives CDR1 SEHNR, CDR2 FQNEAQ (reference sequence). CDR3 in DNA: TGTGCCAGCAGCCCAAAGGAGGGGAGCTCCTACAATGAGCAGTTCTTC. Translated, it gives CASSPKEGSSYNEQFF.

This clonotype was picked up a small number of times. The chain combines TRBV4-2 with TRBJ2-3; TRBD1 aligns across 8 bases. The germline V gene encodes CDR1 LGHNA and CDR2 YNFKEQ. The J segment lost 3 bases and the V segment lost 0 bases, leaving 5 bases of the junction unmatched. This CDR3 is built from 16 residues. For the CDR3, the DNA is TGTGCCAGCAGCCAAGATCCCCAGGGGGCTACAGATACGCAGTATTTT. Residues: CASSQDPQGATDTQYF.

CDR3 amino acids: CASSYSERVGDTQYF. Written as DNA, the CDR3 is TGTGCCAGCAGTTACTCAGAGCGGGTGGGAGATACGCAGTATTTT. J is TRBJ2-3 and V is TRBV6-5, with D possibly matching TRBD2 (6 bases). This CDR3 comprises 15 residues. V was pared by 0 bases and J by 5 bases, with 12 bases between. Germline loops: CDR1 MNHEY, CDR2 SVGAGI.

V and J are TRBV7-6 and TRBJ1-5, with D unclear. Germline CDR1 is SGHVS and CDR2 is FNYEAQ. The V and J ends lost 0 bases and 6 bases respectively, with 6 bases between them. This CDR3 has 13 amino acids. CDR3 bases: TGTGCCAGCAGCTTAGCAGTGGGTCAGCCCCAGCATTTT. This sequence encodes CASSLAVGQPQHF.

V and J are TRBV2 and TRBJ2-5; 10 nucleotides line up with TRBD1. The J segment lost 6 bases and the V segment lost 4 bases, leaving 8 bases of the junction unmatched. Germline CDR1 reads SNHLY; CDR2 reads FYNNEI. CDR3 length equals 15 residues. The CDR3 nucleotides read TGTGCCAGCAGTGCCCGGACAGGGGGAGGACAGACCCAGTACTTC. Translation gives CASSARTGGGQTQYF.

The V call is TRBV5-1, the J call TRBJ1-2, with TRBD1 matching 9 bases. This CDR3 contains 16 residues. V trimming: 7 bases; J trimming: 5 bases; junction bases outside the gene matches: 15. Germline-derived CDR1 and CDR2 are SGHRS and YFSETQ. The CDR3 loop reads CASSRGGTGRPYGYTF. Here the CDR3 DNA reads TGCGCCAGCTCGAGGGGAGGGACAGGGAGACCTTATGGCTACACCTTC.